This T cell receptor (beta chain) comes out of a study of technical replicates of blood from a handful of donors. Sequencing was performed with immunoSEQ multiplex PCR; in TCRdb, only in-frame clones are kept and a portion is missing. The table has roughly 90,000 clones, 90% to 96% seen once. The sequence derives from a human donor in good health. The sequencing sample was made of T cells isolated from PBMCs.

CDR3 residues: CASSQGASLMELFF. The CDR3 region has the DNA TGTGCCAGCAGTCAGGGGGCGTCTCTGATGGAACTGTTTTTT. The chain recombines TRBV28 with TRBJ1-4; the match to TRBD1 covers 8 bases. Looked up from germline, CDR1 is MDHEN and CDR2 is SYDVKM. V lost 5 bases, J lost 12 bases, and 11 bases stayed unmatched. The CDR3 sequence is 14 residues long.